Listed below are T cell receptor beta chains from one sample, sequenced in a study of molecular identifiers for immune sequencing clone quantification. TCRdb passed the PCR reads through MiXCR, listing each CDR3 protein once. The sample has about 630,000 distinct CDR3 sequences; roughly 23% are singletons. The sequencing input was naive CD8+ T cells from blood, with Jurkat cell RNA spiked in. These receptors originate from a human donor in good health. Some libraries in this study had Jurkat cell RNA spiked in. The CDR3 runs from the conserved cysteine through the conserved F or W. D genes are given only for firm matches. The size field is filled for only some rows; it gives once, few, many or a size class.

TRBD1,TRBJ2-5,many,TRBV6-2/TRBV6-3,CASSYSGIRTGPGQETQYF,TGTGCCAGCAGTTACTCCGGAATTAGGACAGGCCCGGGCCAAGAGACCCAGTACTTC
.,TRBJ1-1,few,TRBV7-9,CASSRGGRGTEAFF,TGTGCCAGCAGTCGAGGGGGTAGGGGCACTGAAGCTTTCTTT
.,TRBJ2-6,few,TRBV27,CASSLAVRLTTHSGANVLTF,TGTGCCAGCAGTTTAGCGGTTAGACTCACAACCCACTCTGGGGCCAACGTCCTGACTTTC
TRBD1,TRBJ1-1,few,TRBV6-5,CASSYFQGDTEAFF,TGTGCCAGCAGTTACTTCCAGGGGGACACTGAAGCTTTCTTT
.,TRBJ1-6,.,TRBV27,CASSLSPTVAPLHF,TGTGCCAGCAGTTTATCCCCGACAGTTGCACCCCTCCACTTT
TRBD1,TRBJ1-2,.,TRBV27,CASRGDRGFGYTF,TGTGCCAGCAGAGGGGACAGGGGATTTGGCTACACCTTC
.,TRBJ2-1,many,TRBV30,CAWSVHSQSNEQFF,TGTGCCTGGAGTGTACATTCTCAGTCTAATGAGCAGTTCTTC
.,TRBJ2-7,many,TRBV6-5,CASSYGNGASYEQYF,TGTGCCAGCAGTTACGGGAATGGAGCCTCCTACGAGCAGTACTTC
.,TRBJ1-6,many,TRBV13,CASSSNSPLHF,TGTGCCAGCAGCTCCAATTCACCCCTCCACTTT
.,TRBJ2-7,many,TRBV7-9,CASSAPEGVERHEQYF,TGTGCCAGCAGCGCGCCGGAGGGGGTCGAACGGCACGAGCAGTACTTC
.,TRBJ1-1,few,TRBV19,CASSIRENTEAFF,TGTGCCAGTAGTATCAGGGAGAACACTGAAGCTTTCTTT
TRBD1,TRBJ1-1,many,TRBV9,CASSAGDSWTEAFF,TGTGCCAGCAGCGCGGGGGACAGTTGGACTGAAGCTTTCTTT
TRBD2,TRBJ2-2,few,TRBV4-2,CASSLSSGSGTGELFF,TGTGCCAGCAGTCTTAGTAGCGGGAGCGGTACCGGGGAGCTGTTTTTT
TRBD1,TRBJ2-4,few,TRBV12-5,CASDQRGLGQLAKNIQYF,TGTGCTAGTGACCAAAGGGGGCTTGGACAATTAGCCAAAAACATTCAGTACTTC
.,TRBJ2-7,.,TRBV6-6,CASSPPPGTTYYEQYF,TGTGCCAGCAGTCCCCCCCCCGGGACAACTTACTACGAGCAGTACTTC
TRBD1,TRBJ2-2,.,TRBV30,CAWGAGGIGELFF,TGTGCCTGGGGTGCAGGGGGCATCGGGGAGCTGTTTTTT
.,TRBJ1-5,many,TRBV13,CASSLGRQPQHF,TGTGCCAGCAGCTTAGGGCGTCAGCCCCAGCATTTT
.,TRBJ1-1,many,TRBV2,CASSEDRRKWNTEAFF,TGTGCCAGCAGTGAGGATCGTCGCAAATGGAACACTGAAGCTTTCTTT
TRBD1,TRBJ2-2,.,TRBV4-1,CASSQEGQGYIVAGELFF,TGCGCCAGCAGCCAAGAGGGACAGGGGTATATCGTAGCCGGGGAGCTGTTTTTT
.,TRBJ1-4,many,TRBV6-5,CASSYSLGWNDEKLFF,TGTGCCAGCAGTTACTCGCTTGGGTGGAATGATGAAAAACTGTTTTTT
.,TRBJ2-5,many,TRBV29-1,CSVDGLMTPLGETQYF,TGCAGCGTTGATGGCCTGATGACCCCCCTCGGCGAGACCCAGTACTTC
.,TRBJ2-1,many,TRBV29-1,CSVEDLGDSCFF,TGCAGCGTTGAAGATTTGGGGGATTCGTGCTTCTTC
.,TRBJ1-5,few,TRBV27,CASSLSAWGNQPQHF,TGTGCCAGCAGTTTATCCGCTTGGGGCAATCAGCCCCAGCATTTT
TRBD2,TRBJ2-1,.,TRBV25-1,CASTPLAGVRKGQFF,TGTGCCAGCACACCCCTCGCGGGAGTTAGAAAAGGGCAGTTCTTC
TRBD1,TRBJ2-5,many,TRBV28,CASSSPAYRGVLETQYF,TGTGCCAGCAGTTCACCCGCGTACAGGGGAGTGCTAGAGACCCAGTACTTC
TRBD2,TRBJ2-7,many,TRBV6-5,CASTSGRLSYEQYF,TGTGCCAGCACCAGCGGGAGGTTGTCCTACGAGCAGTACTTC
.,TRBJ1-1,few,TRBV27,CASSPGSRGTEAFF,TGTGCCAGCAGTCCCGGGTCGCGAGGCACTGAAGCTTTCTTT
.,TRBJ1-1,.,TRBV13,CASSLLPTGLGTEAFF,TGTGCCAGCAGCTTGTTGCCTACAGGGTTGGGCACTGAAGCTTTCTTT
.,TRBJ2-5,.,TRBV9,CASSTGTYQETQYF,TGTGCCAGCAGTACCGGAACCTACCAAGAGACCCAGTACTTC
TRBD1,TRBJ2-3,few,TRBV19,CASSYRGRSTDTQYF,TGTGCCAGTAGTTACAGGGGGCGAAGCACAGATACGCAGTATTTT
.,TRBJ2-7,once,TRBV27,CASSWKGNYEQYF,TGTGCCAGCAGTTGGAAGGGGAACTACGAGCAGTACTTC
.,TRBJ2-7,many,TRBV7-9,CASSSRDSRISYEQYF,TGTGCCAGCAGCTCGCGGGACAGTCGAATATCCTACGAGCAGTACTTC
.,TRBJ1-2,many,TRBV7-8,CASSLGPSRYGYTF,TGTGCCAGCAGCTTAGGTCCAAGCCGCTATGGCTACACCTTC
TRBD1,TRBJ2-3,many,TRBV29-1,CSVEFRTGVSTDTQYF,TGCAGCGTTGAATTTCGGACAGGGGTATCCACAGATACGCAGTATTTT
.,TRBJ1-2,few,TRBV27,CASSPQTGFYGYTF,TGTGCCAGCAGTCCCCAGACAGGTTTCTATGGCTACACCTTC
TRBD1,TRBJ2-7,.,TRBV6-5,CASIPHRGNSVYEQYF,TGTGCCAGCATCCCACACAGGGGAAACAGCGTCTACGAGCAGTACTTC
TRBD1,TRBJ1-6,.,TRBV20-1,CSARSWDSYLDSPLHF,TGCAGTGCTAGGAGCTGGGACAGCTACTTGGATTCACCCCTCCACTTT
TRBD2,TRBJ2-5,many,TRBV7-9,CASSPYLAGIQETQYF,TGTGCCAGCAGCCCCTACCTAGCGGGGATCCAAGAGACCCAGTACTTC
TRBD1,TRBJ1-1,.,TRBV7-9,CATQGAFHTEAFF,TGTGCCACCCAGGGGGCTTTTCACACTGAAGCTTTCTTT
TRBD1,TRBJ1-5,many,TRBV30,CAWSVGQGVQPQHF,TGTGCCTGGAGTGTTGGGCAGGGGGTTCAGCCCCAGCATTTT
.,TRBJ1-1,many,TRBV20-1,CSARAYITNTEAFF,TGCAGTGCTAGAGCATACATCACGAACACTGAAGCTTTCTTT